The 22 T cell receptor beta chains listed next were all sequenced from one sample in a study of blood T cell repertoires in COVID-19. Some clones are missing from TCRdb's copy, which holds only in-frame ones; the method was immunoSEQ multiplex PCR. The data show fewer than 130,000 clones, 65% to 80% seen once. The sequenced material came from peripheral blood. The origin of the receptors is a woman aged 60-70 years with acute or convalescent COVID-19.

This clone was seen only a few times. The chain employs TRBV2 and TRBJ1-2; 12 nucleotides line up with TRBD1. There are 15 residues in the CDR3. CDR1 SNHLY and CDR2 FYNNEI come from the germline V gene. Trimming took 7 bases from V and 4 from J; bases not matched to a gene: 7. The CDR3 DNA reads as TGTGCCAGCACCCCGGGACAGGGGGCATTCTATGGCTACACCTTC. Protein sequence: CASTPGQGAFYGYTF.

The rearrangement joins TRBV19 to TRBJ1-5; tentative D call: TRBD1 (5 bases). Germline-derived CDR1 and CDR2 are LNHDA and SQIVND (reference sequence). Trimming removed 3 bases from V and 9 bases from J, with 9 bases in between. This CDR3 has 12 residues. Here the CDR3 DNA reads TGTGCCAGTAGTATTTCGGGGGGGCCCCAGCATTTT. Translating gives CASSISGGPQHF.

This chain connects TRBV7-2 to TRBJ1-2; TRBD1 aligns across 7 bases. The CDR3 loop spans 13 amino acids. Germline assignment: CDR1 SGHTA and CDR2 FQGNSA. Germline trimming cut 0 bases from V and 8 bases from J; bases unmatched to any gene: 3. Here the CDR3 DNA reads TGTGCCAGCAGCTTAGCAGGGGGCAGGGGCTACACCTTC. Its protein product is CASSLAGGRGYTF.

The DNA of the CDR3 is TGCAGCGTTTGGGGCATTGAAGCTTTCTTT. Protein product: CSVWGIEAFF. The chain has TRBV29-1 and TRBJ1-1, with a weak D call TRBD1 (5 bases). V was clipped by 5 bases and J by 7 bases, with 8 bases between them. This CDR3 region has 10 residues. The V gene's germline CDR1 is SQVTM and CDR2 ANQGSEA.

This chain links TRBV4-2 with TRBJ2-5; the D gene is possibly TRBD2 (5 bases). Germline V CDR1 and CDR2: LGHNA, YNFKEQ. CDR3 size: 15 residues. V lost 0 bases and J lost 5, with 13 bases in between. CDR3: CASSQEAQRRETQYF. Here the CDR3 DNA reads TGTGCCAGCAGCCAAGAAGCTCAGCGGAGGGAGACCCAGTACTTC.

This clone has ten or more counts. The chain couples TRBV28 to TRBJ1-5, with a tentative D call TRBD1 (6 bases). Trimming shortened V by 3 bases and J by 5 bases, and 14 bases separated the two germline ends. The CDR3 consists of 15 residues. The germline gives CDR1 MDHEN, CDR2 SYDVKM. For the CDR3, the DNA is TGTGCCAGCAGTTTCGGTACAGGGTGGCATCAGCCCCAGCATTTT. Translated: CASSFGTGWHQPQHF.

J is TRBJ1-1 and V is TRBV20-1; no reliable D call. V gave up 5 bases and J gave up 6 bases, with 10 bases separating them. This CDR3 comprises 11 residues. Germline CDR1 DFQATT, CDR2 SNEGSKA (reference sequence). This CDR3 is CSADQRAEAFF. The CDR3 coding sequence is TGCAGTGCTGACCAACGGGCTGAAGCTTTCTTT.

This clone was detected a few times. The gene calls are TRBV5-1 and TRBJ2-7; 12 bases are a match to TRBD1. The V gene end was trimmed by 1 base and the J gene end by 7 bases; junction bases not matched to a gene: 6. The germline gives CDR1 SGHRS, CDR2 YFSETQ. The CDR3 consists of 15 residues. CDR3 residues: CASSLTGTGGSEQYF. In nucleotides, the CDR3 is TGCGCCAGCAGCTTGACCGGGACAGGGGGCTCAGAGCAGTACTTC.

This chain uses TRBV5-1 with TRBJ1-4; possible D gene TRBD1, 6 bases. V dropped 3 bases and J dropped 7 bases, with 16 bases sitting between them. The CDR3 has 15 amino acids. Germline V lookup: CDR1 SGHRS, CDR2 YFSETQ. Here the CDR3 DNA reads TGCGCCAGCAGCTCCCCGGGCGGACAGACTGAAAAACTGTTTTTT. Translation gives CASSSPGGQTEKLFF.

As DNA, the CDR3 is TGTGCCAGCAGTTACGGACATCTGAACACTGAAGCTTTCTTT. The encoded protein is CASSYGHLNTEAFF. The rearrangement uses TRBV25-1 and TRBJ1-1; TRBD1 might be the D (5 bases). This CDR3 region has 14 residues. Germline assignment: CDR1 MGHDK and CDR2 SYGVNS. V gave up 5 bases and J gave up 0 bases, with 10 bases separating them. Full variable domain (missing parts from reference TRBV25-1 and TRBJ1-1): EADIYQTPRYLVIGTGKKITLECSQTMGHDKMYWYQQDPGMELHLIHYSYGVNSTEKGDLSSESTVSRIRTEHFPLTLESARPSHTSQYLCASSYGHLNTEAFFGQGTRLTVV.

CDR3 sequence reads: CASSLRSFNNSPLHF. The CDR3 DNA sequence: TGTGCCAGCAGTTTGCGGAGCTTCAATAATTCACCCCTCCACTTT. This rearrangement joins TRBV28 to TRBJ1-6; D gene uncertain. Per germline, CDR1 MDHEN and CDR2 SYDVKM. The CDR3 has 15 amino acids. V shed 3 bases and J shed 5 bases, with 11 bases lying between them. Supplemented by reference TRBV28 and TRBJ1-6, the full variable domain reads DVKVTQSSRYLVKRTGEKVFLECVQDMDHENMFWYRQDPGLGLRLIYFSYDVKMKEKGDIPEGYSVSREKKERFSLILESASTNQTSMYLCASSLRSFNNSPLHFGNGTRLTVT.

The CDR3, as DNA: TGTGCCGGCGGACAGTCATCTGGAAACACCATATATTTT. This sequence encodes CAGGQSSGNTIYF. The genes are TRBV30 and TRBJ1-3; weak D call: TRBD1 (6 bases). CDR1 is GTSNPN and CDR2 is SVGIG in the germline V gene (reference sequence). The CDR3 length is 13 residues. The V end lost 8 bases, the J end lost 1 base, and 12 bases lay between the germline ends.

This chain connects TRBV23-1 to TRBJ2-4, with D unclear. TRBV23-1 is flagged as an ORF with uncertain function. Trimming took off 2 bases at V and 0 bases at J, with 8 bases between the two ends. The CDR3 loop spans 15 amino acids. The CDR3: CASSQPGLAKNIQYF. CDR3 nucleotide sequence: TGCGCCAGCAGTCAACCAGGATTAGCCAAAAACATTCAGTACTTC.

This clone was recorded a few times. The rearrangement uses TRBV4-1 and TRBJ1-5; no definite D call. Germline values: CDR1 MGHRA, CDR2 YSYEKL. V was clipped by 0 bases and J by 3 bases, with 6 bases between them. CDR3 size: 14 residues. The CDR3 DNA follows: TGCGCCAGCAGCCAAGACAGTTACAATCAGCCCCAGCATTTT. Amino acids: CASSQDSYNQPQHF.

The chain uses TRBV10-3 and TRBJ1-2; a weak D match, TRBD1 (5 bases). Trimming removed 3 bases from V and 4 bases from J, with 12 bases in between. This CDR3 has 14 amino acids. Germline V gives CDR1 ENHRY, CDR2 SYGVKD. The CDR3 reads CAISDPGQVYGYTF. In DNA form, the CDR3 reads TGTGCCATCAGTGACCCCGGACAAGTCTATGGCTACACCTTC.

This rearrangement joins TRBV19 to TRBJ1-2; no clear D. The CDR3 loop spans 15 amino acids. Trimming took off 8 bases at V and 2 bases at J, with 18 bases between the two ends. Per the germline V gene, CDR1 is LNHDA and CDR2 is SQIVND (reference sequence). The CDR3 here is CASLNIAGSNYGYTF. DNA for the CDR3: TGTGCCAGTCTGAATATCGCAGGCAGCAACTATGGCTACACCTTC.

V and J are TRBV2 and TRBJ2-6; D is possibly TRBD2 (6 bases). This CDR3 is built from 18 residues. V lost 1 base and J lost 2, with 15 bases in between. Per germline, CDR1 SNHLY and CDR2 FYNNEI. The CDR3 sequence: CASSEGRRGFTGANVLTF. The CDR3 DNA follows: TGTGCCAGCAGTGAAGGCAGGAGGGGTTTTACTGGGGCCAACGTCCTGACTTTC.

The chain couples TRBV27 to TRBJ2-2; TRBD1 might be the D (5 bases). Germline CDR1 is MNHEY and CDR2 is SMNVEV (reference sequence). Trimming shortened V by 4 bases and J by 5 bases, and 11 bases separated the two germline ends. CDR3 length: 14 amino acids. The CDR3 DNA follows: TGTGCCAGCAGTTATCCAGGGAAGACCGGGGAGCTGTTTTTT. This encodes CASSYPGKTGELFF.

This clone was found a few times. The rearrangement uses TRBV4-3 and TRBJ1-5; D gene uncertain. Germline values: CDR1 LGHNA, CDR2 YSLEER. The CDR3 spans 13 residues. Trimming shortened V by 2 bases and J by 5 bases, and 7 bases separated the two germline ends. The CDR3 nucleotides are TGCGCCAGCAGCCAAAACTTGGATCAGCCCCAGCATTTT. It is translated as CASSQNLDQPQHF.

This sequence joins TRBV9 and TRBJ1-2, with a weak D call TRBD1 (6 bases). V lost 2 bases to trimming and J lost 5 bases, with 16 bases between them. The CDR3 covers 15 residues. Per germline, CDR1 SGDLS and CDR2 YYNGEE. The CDR3 nucleotides read TGTGCCAGCAGCGTGGGCGGACAGACCCGATATGGCTACACCTTC. Amino acids: CASSVGGQTRYGYTF.

The chain employs TRBV21-1 and TRBJ1-6. TRBV21-1 is a documented pseudogene. CDR3 length: 15 residues. The CDR3 loop is CATDEPGSLYSPLHF. DNA for the CDR3: TGTGCCACCGATGAACCGGGATCTTTGTATTCACCCCTCCACTTT.

This clone was seen a handful of times. The chain carries TRBV19 and TRBJ1-5, with a weak D call TRBD1 (5 bases). The germline V gene has CDR1 LNHDA and CDR2 SQIVND (reference sequence). Trimming took off 5 bases at V and 3 bases at J, with 11 bases between the two ends. The CDR3 is made up of 14 amino acids. The DNA of the CDR3 is TGTGCCAGTAGTGTAACAGGTTCCAATCAGCCCCAGCATTTT. Its translation is CASSVTGSNQPQHF. The full variable domain, its missing parts supplied by reference TRBV19 and TRBJ1-5, is DGGITQSPKYLFRKEGQNVTLSCEQNLNHDAMYWYRQDPGQGLRLIYYSQIVNDFQKGDIAEGYSVSREKKESFPLTVTSAQKNPTAFYLCASSVTGSNQPQHFGDGTRLSIL.